This entry features one T cell receptor (beta chain) sequence. There is no known antigen for this receptor. Base qualities are not at hand, and no much larger clone is one base apart. The immunoSEQ Assay, a bias-controlled multiplex PCR, was used to amplify TCRbeta CDR3 regions from genomic DNA. Under the source paper's analysis protocol: Within the assay, amplification of reference gene primers was used to estimate how many nucleated cells each sample contained. To quantify the absolute abundance of each unique TCRbeta CDR3 rearrangement, sequence reads were collapsed and filtered. For each sample, productive Simpson clonality was calculated as the square root of Simpson's diversity index across productive rearrangements. TCRdb carries this immuneACCESS record with in-frame sequences only. Its versions omit some clonotypes, under half of them owing to an unresolved V gene in the studies checked, with the rest unexplained. V and J calls and clone size come straight from that table; D and trimming were deduced from the DNA. The sample includes about 64,000 clones, with 82% observed a single time. The ten largest clones capture roughly 12% of the sample.

The sample originates from a study of blood T cell repertoires in COVID-19 (dated by TCRdb to 2019 to 2021). With respect to the entire study: The collaborator samples originated in the United States, Italy and Spain and spanned the acute and convalescent phases of COVID-19. The material from the prospective study consisted of cDNA or gDNA derived from T cells, B-cell-depleted T cells, or PBMCs. Deeply sampled blood TCRbeta repertoires from subjects exposed to, actively infected with, or recovered from COVID-19 were included in the dataset. The repertoires were made available in a free public database intended to serve as a resource for research on the immune response to SARS-CoV-2. Samples were obtained from the ongoing ImmuneRACE study (first 160 participants) and from 1,254 subjects provided by 6 global collaborators. Sample metadata almost always included a de-identified subject ID, COVID-19 status, age in years and sex. Where available, HLA class I and class II types were obtained from metadata supplied by the sample provider rather than from assay-based typing.

The paper's findings and limits, for the study overall: How much clinical and demographic metadata was included differed by source and by participant, and the metadata was provided uncurated.

Whole blood was collected in K2EDTA tubes by collaborating institutions according to the institutions' own protocols. For TCRbeta analysis, collaborators shipped samples in one of three forms: frozen whole blood, isolated PBMCs, or DNA extracted from either of those sample types. CDR3 length: 18 amino acids, cysteine to phenylalanine. Only CDR3 DNA remains: 54 bases, in frame from the first base. The sequence is built from TRBV12-2 and TRBJ2-3; the table's D call of TRBD1 was not tested on the DNA. TRBV12-2 is designated a pseudogene. The receptor was isolated from a human donor in a cohort sampled during active COVID-19. The sample comprised peripheral blood. The DNA reads TGTGCAAGTCGCTTAGCCCCCCGATGGGACAGGGGCCCAGATACGCAGTATTTT. Its amino acids are CASRLAPRWDRGPDTQYF.